This section outlines one T cell receptor (beta chain) sequence together with its context. Its antigen remains unidentified. This sample is part of a study of T cell responses to AZD1222 COVID-19 vaccine. The study, taken as a whole, reports: Donor demographics were predominantly white British with a female majority; clonal diversity may be underestimated. Spike-specific TCR repertoires showed rising breadth and depth after two AZD1222 doses.

Profiling relied on immunoSEQ multiplex PCR, and the TCRdb table lists in-frame clones only, not all of them. In the table there are about 130,000 clones, around 84% of which are singletons. The length of the CDR3 is 13 residues. CDR1 and CDR2 (germline): MNHNY, SVGAGI (reference sequence). Losses at the gene ends were 5 bases for V and 2 bases for J; bases not matched to a gene: 2. The source is an adult in good health. This chain uses TRBV6-6 with TRBJ1-2; TRBD1 aligns across 7 bases. Source: peripheral blood, taken on day 0 of AZD1222 vaccination. The CDR3 DNA reads as TGTGCCAGCAGTCCGGACAGGAACTATGGCTACACCTTC. This codes for CASSPDRNYGYTF.